The present entry profiles one T cell receptor beta chain with its context. Its cognate antigen is unknown. TCRdb re-derived calls from the RT-PCR reads in MiXCR, one entry per CDR3 protein. The repertoire holds 450,000 to 550,000 distinct CDR3 sequences, with over 25% as singletons. The sample is drawn from a study of response to subunit inactivated influenza vaccine. The V end was cut by 3 bases, the J end by 4 bases, with 15 bases between. The CDR3 sequence is 15 residues long. Study-wide points: Authors suggested each seasonal flu vaccination may recruit only limited numbers of new T cells.

The sequence was collected from a man in his fifties or sixties who received an inactivated influenza vaccine. The V call is TRBV12-3 or TRBV12-4, the J call TRBJ1-1; D gene ambiguous. The input for sequencing was CD4+ T cells sorted from PBMCs, taken 4 to 6 days after vaccination. DNA of the CDR3: TGTGCCAGCAGTTTGGGGAAAGGGTGGGGCACTGAAGCTTTCTTT. It codes for CASSLGKGWGTEAFF.